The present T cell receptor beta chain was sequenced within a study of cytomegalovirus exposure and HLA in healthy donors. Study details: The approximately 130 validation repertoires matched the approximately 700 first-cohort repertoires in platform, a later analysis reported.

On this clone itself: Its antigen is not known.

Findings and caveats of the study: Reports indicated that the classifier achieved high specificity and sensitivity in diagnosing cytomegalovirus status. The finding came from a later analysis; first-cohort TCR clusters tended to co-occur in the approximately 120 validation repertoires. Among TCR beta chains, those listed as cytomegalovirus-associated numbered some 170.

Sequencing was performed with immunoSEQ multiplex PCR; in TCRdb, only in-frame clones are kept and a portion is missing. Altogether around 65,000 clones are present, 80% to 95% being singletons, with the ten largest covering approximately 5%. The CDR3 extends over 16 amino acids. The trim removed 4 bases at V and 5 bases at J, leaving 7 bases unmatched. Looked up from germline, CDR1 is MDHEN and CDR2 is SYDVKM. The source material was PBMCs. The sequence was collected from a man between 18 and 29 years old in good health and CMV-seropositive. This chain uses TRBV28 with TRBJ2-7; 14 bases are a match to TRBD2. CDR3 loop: CASSYRTSGRLDEQYF. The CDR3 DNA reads TGTGCCAGCAGTTACCGGACTAGCGGGAGGTTGGACGAGCAGTACTTC.